This T cell receptor beta chain was sequenced during a study of PD-1 blockade in mismatch repair-deficient tumors. CDR3 length equals 15 residues. V was clipped by 2 bases and J by 8 bases; unmatched bases: 4. Germline V lookup: CDR1 SGHAT, CDR2 FQNNGV. Some clones are missing from TCRdb's copy, which holds only in-frame ones; the method was immunoSEQ multiplex PCR. The sample contains tens of thousands of clones, roughly 80% of which appear only once. This chain links TRBV11-2 with TRBJ2-1, with TRBD2 identical over 12 bases. The TCR was taken from an adult with mismatch repair-deficient cancer. This sample comprised peripheral blood, obtained 44 weeks after starting pembrolizumab. In DNA form, the CDR3 reads TGTGCCAGCAGCTTAACTAGCGGGAGGTTCGATGAGCAGTTCTTC. Amino acid sequence: CASSLTSGRFDEQFF.